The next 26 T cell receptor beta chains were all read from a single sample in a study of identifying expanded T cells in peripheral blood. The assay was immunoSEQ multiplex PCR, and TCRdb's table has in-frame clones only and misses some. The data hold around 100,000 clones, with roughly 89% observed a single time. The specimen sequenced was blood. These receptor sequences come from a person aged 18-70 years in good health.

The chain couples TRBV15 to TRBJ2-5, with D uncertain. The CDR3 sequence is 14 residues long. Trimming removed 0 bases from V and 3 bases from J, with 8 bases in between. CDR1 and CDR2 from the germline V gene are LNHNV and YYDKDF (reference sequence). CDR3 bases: TGTGCCACCAGCAGAGACACCCTAAAAGAGACCCAGTACTTC. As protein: CATSRDTLKETQYF.

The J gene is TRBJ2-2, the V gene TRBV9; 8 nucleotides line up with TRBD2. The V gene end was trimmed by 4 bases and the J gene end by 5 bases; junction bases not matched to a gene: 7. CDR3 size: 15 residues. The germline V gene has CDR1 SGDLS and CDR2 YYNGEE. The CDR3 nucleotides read TGTGCCAGCAGCCCTCCTAGCGGGTCTACCGGGGAGCTGTTTTTT. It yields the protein CASSPPSGSTGELFF.

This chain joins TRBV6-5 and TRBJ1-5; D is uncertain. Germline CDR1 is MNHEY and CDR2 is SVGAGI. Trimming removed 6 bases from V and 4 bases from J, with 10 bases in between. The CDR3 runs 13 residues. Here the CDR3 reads CASSAVPNQPQHF. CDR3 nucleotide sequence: TGTGCCAGCAGCGCCGTCCCAAATCAGCCCCAGCATTTT.

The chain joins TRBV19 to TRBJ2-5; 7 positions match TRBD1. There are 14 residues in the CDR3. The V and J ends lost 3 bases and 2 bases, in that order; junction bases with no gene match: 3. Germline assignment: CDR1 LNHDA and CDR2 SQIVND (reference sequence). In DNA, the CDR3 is TGTGCCAGTAGTATGGGGACAGAGCAAGAGACCCAGTACTTC. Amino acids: CASSMGTEQETQYF.

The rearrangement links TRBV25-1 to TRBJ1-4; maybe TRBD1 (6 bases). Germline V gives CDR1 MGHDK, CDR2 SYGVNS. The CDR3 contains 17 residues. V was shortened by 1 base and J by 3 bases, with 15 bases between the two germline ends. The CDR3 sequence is CASSESRGAGANEKLFF. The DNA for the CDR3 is TGTGCCAGCAGTGAATCAAGGGGGGCCGGAGCTAATGAAAAACTGTTTTTT.

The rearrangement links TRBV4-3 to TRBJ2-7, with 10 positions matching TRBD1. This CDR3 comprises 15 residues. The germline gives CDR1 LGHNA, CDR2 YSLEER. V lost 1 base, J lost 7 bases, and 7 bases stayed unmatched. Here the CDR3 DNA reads TGCGCCAGCAGCCAAGGAAGGACAGGGGGTAGAGAGCAGTACTTC. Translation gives CASSQGRTGGREQYF.

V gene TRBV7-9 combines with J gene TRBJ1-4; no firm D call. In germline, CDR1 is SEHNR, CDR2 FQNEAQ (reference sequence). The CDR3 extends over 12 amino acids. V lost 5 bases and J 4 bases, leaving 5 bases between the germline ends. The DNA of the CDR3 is TGTGCCAGCAGCCTTCTTAATGAAAAACTGTTTTTT. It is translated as CASSLLNEKLFF.

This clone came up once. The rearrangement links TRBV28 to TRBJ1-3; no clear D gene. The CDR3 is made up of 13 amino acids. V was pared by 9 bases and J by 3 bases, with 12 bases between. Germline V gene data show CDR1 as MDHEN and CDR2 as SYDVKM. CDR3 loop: CASTAVNGNTIYF. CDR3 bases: TGTGCCAGTACCGCGGTGAATGGAAACACCATATATTTT.

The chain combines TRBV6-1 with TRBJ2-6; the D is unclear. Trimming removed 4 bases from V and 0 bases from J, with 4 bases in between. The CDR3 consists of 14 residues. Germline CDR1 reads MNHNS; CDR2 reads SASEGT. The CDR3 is CASSAGSGANVLTF. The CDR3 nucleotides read TGTGCCAGCAGTGCGGGCTCTGGGGCCAACGTCCTGACTTTC.

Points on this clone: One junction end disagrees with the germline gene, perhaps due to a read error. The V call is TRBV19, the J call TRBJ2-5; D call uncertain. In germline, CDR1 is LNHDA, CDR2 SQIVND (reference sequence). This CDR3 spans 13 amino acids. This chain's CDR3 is CATSQAIGETQYF. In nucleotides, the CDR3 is TGTGCCACTAGTCAGGCGATCGGAGAGACCCAGTACTTC.

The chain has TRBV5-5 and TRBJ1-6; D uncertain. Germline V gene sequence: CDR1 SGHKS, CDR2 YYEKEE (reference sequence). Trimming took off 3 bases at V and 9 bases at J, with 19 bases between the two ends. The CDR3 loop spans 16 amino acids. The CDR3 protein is CASSSPPEGGGSPLHF. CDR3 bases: TGTGCCAGCAGCTCCCCCCCCGAGGGAGGCGGTTCACCCCTCCACTTT.

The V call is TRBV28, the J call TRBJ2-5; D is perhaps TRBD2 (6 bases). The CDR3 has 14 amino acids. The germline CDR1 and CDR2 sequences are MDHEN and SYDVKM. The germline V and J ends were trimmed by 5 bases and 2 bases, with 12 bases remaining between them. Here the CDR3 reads CASSRLGGQETQYF. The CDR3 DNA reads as TGTGCCAGCAGTCGTCTGGGGGGACAAGAGACCCAGTACTTC.

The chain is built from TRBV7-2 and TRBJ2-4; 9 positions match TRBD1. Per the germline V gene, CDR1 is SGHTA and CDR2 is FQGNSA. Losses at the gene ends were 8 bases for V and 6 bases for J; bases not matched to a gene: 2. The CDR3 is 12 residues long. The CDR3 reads CASGTGRNIQYF. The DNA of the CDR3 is TGTGCCAGCGGGACAGGGAGAAACATTCAGTACTTC. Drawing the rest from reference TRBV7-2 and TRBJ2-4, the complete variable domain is GAGVSQSPSNKVTEKGKDVELRCDPISGHTALYWYRQSLGQGLEFLIYFQGNSAPDKSGLPSDRFSAERTGGSVSTLTIQRTQQEDSAVYLCASGTGRNIQYFGAGTRLSVL.

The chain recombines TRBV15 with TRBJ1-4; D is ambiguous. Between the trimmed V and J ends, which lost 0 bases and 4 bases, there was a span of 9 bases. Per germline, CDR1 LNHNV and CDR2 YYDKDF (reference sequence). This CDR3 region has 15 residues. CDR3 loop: CATSREFTGNEKLFF. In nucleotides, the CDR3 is TGTGCCACCAGCAGAGAGTTCACTGGTAATGAAAAACTGTTTTTT.

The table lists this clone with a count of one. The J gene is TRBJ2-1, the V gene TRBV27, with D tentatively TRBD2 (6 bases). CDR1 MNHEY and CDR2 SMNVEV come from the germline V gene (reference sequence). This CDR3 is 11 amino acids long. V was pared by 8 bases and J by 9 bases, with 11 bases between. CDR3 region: CASHGGPEQFF. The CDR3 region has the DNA TGTGCCAGCCACGGGGGTCCTGAGCAGTTCTTC.

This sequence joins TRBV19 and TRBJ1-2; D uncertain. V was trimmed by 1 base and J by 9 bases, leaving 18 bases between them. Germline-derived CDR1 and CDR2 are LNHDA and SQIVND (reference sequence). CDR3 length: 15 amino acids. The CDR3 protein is CASSIARRPGISYTF. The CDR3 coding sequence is TGTGCCAGTAGTATAGCCCGACGTCCGGGGATTAGCTACACCTTC.

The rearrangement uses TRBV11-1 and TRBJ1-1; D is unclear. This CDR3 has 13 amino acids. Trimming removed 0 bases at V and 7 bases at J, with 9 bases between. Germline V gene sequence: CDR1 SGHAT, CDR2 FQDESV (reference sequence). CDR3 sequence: CASSLARKNEAFF. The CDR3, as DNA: TGTGCCAGCAGCTTAGCGAGGAAGAATGAAGCTTTCTTT.

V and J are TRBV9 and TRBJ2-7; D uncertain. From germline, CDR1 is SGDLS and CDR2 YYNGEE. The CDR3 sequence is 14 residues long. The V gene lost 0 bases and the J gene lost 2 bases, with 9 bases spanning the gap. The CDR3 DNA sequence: TGTGCCAGCAGCGTAGGGGGATCACCCTACGAGCAGTACTTC. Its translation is CASSVGGSPYEQYF.

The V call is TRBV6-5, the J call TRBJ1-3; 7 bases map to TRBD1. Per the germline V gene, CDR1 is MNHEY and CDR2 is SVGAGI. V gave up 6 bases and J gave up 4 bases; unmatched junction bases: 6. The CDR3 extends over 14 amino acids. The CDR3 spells CASSFGTAGNTIYF. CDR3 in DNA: TGTGCCAGCAGCTTTGGGACAGCCGGAAACACCATATATTTT.

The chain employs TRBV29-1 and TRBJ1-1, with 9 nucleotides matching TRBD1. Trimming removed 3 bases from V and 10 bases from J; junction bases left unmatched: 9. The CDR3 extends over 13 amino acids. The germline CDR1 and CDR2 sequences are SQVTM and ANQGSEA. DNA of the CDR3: TGCAGCGTTGAGGGGACAGGGTATGAGGGAGCTTTCTTT. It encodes CSVEGTGYEGAFF.

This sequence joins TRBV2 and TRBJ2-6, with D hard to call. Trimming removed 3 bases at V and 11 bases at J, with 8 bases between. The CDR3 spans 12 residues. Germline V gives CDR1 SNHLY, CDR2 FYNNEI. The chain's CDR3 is CASSEGWDVLTF. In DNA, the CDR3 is TGTGCCAGCAGTGAGGGGTGGGACGTCCTGACTTTC.

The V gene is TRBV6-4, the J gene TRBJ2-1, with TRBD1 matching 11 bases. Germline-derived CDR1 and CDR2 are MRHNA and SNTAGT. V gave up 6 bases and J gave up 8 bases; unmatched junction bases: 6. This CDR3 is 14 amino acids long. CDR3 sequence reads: CASSPGTGGHEQFF. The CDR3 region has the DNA TGTGCCAGCAGCCCCGGGACAGGGGGGCATGAGCAGTTCTTC.

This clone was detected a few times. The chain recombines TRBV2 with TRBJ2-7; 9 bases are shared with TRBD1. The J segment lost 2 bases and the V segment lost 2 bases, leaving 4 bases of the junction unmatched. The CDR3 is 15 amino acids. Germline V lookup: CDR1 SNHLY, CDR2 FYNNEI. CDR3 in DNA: TGTGCCAGCAGTGAACTAGGACAGGGGACCTACGAGCAGTACTTC. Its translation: CASSELGQGTYEQYF.

In DNA, the CDR3 is TGTGCCATTGGGCCCGGGACAGGGGGCGGGGGGGCCAACGTCCTGACTTTC. Amino acids: CAIGPGTGGGGANVLTF. This chain links TRBV10-3 with TRBJ2-6; 12 bases are a match to TRBD1. Germline trimming cut 9 bases from V and 4 bases from J; bases unmatched to any gene: 10. This CDR3 region has 17 residues. From germline, CDR1 is ENHRY and CDR2 SYGVKD.

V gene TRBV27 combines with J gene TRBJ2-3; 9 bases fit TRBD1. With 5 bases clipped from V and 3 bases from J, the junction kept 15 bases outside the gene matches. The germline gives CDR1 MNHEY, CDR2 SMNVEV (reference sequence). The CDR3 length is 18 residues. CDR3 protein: CASSPARMGQGGTDTQYF. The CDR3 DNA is TGTGCCAGCAGTCCCGCGCGTATGGGACAGGGAGGTACAGATACGCAGTATTTT.

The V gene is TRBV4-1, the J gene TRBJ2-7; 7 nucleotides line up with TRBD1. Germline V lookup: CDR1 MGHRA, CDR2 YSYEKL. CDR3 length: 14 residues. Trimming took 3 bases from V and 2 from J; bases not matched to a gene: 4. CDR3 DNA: TGCGCCAGCAGCCACAGGACAGGACCCTACGAGCAGTACTTC. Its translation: CASSHRTGPYEQYF.